The 29 T cell receptor beta chains reported below all come from one sample, sequenced in a study of neurological immune-mediated disorders. TCRdb re-called the 5' RACE reads through MiXCR, storing one row per CDR3 protein. The sample carries some 53,000 distinct CDR3 sequences, approximately 17% recorded once. Specimen: PBMCs. The source of these receptors is a man aged 55 to 70 in good health.

This clonotype was detected once. A read error may account for a junction end that differs from germline. The genes are TRBV5-5 and TRBJ2-5; D gene unclear. The CDR3 sequence is 14 residues long. Per germline, CDR1 SGHKS and CDR2 YYEKEE (reference sequence). The CDR3 here is CARSLDRGTETQYF. The CDR3 region has the DNA TGTGCCAGAAGCTTGGATCGTGGAACGGAGACACAGTACTTC.

This clonotype appeared many times. The chain employs TRBV12-3 or TRBV12-4 and TRBJ2-1, with 8 bases that match TRBD2. The CDR3 totals 11 residues. The trim removed 6 bases at V and 16 bases at J, leaving 8 bases unmatched. The DNA for the CDR3 is TGTGCCAGCAGGGGAGCGGGAGATCACTTCTTC. It translates to CASRGAGDHFF.

This clonotype appeared a few times. The chain has TRBV28 and TRBJ2-1; D may be TRBD1 or TRBD2 (5 bases each). CDR1 is MDHEN and CDR2 is SYDVKM in the germline V gene. Trimming took off 5 bases at V and 12 bases at J, with 17 bases between the two ends. This CDR3 spans 13 amino acids. The CDR3 loop is CASSVGTAWWQFF. The DNA for the CDR3 is TGTGCCAGCAGTGTCGGGACGGCCTGGTGGCAGTTCTTC.

In its sample, this clonotype was seen many times. Compared with germline, one end of the junction differs, possibly owing to a read error. CDR3 amino acids: CASRRGGGRPPSF. The CDR3 coding sequence is TGTGCCAGCAGGCGGGGCGGGGGGAGGCCACCCTCCTTC. The chain carries TRBV6-6 and TRBJ2-1; 8 bases match TRBD2. This CDR3 region has 13 residues. Germline V CDR1 and CDR2: MNHNY, SVGAGI (reference sequence).

This clonotype came up many times. The gene calls are TRBV12-3 or TRBV12-4 and TRBJ1-1; tentative D call: TRBD1 (5 bases). Between the trimmed V and J ends, which lost 5 bases and 4 bases, there was a span of 11 bases. The CDR3 is 13 amino acids. This CDR3 is CASSRGERTEAFF. CDR3 coding DNA: TGTGCCAGCAGTAGAGGGGAACGCACTGAAGCTTTCTTT.

This clonotype was seen only a few times. The CDR3 loop reads CASSPPPGASGELFF. CDR3 DNA: TGTGCCAGCTCACCACCTCCGGGAGCGTCCGGGGAGCTGTTTTTT. This chain links TRBV18 with TRBJ2-2, with D tentatively TRBD2 (6 bases). V was cut by 0 bases and J by 6 bases, with 11 bases left in between. CDR1 is KGHSH and CDR2 is LQKENI in the germline V gene. CDR3 length: 15 amino acids.

This clonotype was detected many times. The chain links TRBV7-2 to TRBJ2-1; 14 nucleotides align to TRBD2. The CDR3 totals 16 residues. The germline CDR1 and CDR2 sequences are SGHTA and FQGNSA. After removal of 0 bases from V and 7 bases from J, the junction contained 2 bases not matched to a gene. As DNA, the CDR3 is TGTGCCAGCAGCTTAGCGGGACTAGCGGGAGTTAATGAGCAGTTCTTC. This gives the protein CASSLAGLAGVNEQFF.

This clonotype was seen many times. The chain employs TRBV2 and TRBJ2-3; no clear D. Germline V CDR1 and CDR2: SNHLY, FYNNEI. V was trimmed by 1 base and J by 6 bases, leaving 26 bases between them. The CDR3 is 19 residues long. The CDR3 loop is CASSEGADPRTPHKDTQYF. The DNA for the CDR3 is TGTGCCAGCAGTGAAGGGGCGGACCCCCGGACCCCCCACAAGGATACGCAGTATTTT.

This clonotype was seen at least ten times. This chain uses TRBV7-8 with TRBJ2-1; D ambiguous. Germline CDR1 is SGHVS and CDR2 is FQNEAQ. CDR3 length: 15 amino acids. Trimming left V 1 base short and J 4 bases short, with 11 bases between. The CDR3: CASSLDRMSYNEQFF. The CDR3 DNA reads as TGTGCCAGCAGCTTAGATCGTATGAGTTACAATGAGCAGTTCTTC.

At least ten counts were recorded for this clonotype. The chain couples TRBV7-2 to TRBJ2-7; D perhaps matches TRBD2 (6 bases). The CDR3 covers 14 residues. CDR1 and CDR2 from the germline V gene are SGHTA and FQGNSA. The V and J ends lost 3 bases and 3 bases respectively, with 12 bases between them. CDR3 residues: CASSLGGDFYEQYF. For the CDR3, the DNA is TGTGCCAGCAGCTTGGGCGGGGACTTCTACGAGCAGTACTTC.

This clonotype was recorded many times. V usage is TRBV20-1 and J usage is TRBJ2-1; 8 positions match TRBD1. Per germline, CDR1 DFQATT and CDR2 SNEGSKA (reference sequence). The CDR3 runs to 17 residues. V lost 4 bases to trimming and J lost 6 bases; unmatched junction nucleotides: 17. This CDR3 reads CSATSSGPDRAINEQFF. The CDR3 coding sequence is TGCAGTGCTACCTCGTCTGGACCGGACAGGGCTATCAATGAGCAGTTCTTC.

This clonotype showed up just a few times. This chain connects TRBV27 to TRBJ1-1, with D possibly being TRBD1 (6 bases). The germline CDR1 and CDR2 sequences are MNHEY and SMNVEV (reference sequence). This CDR3 region has 13 residues. Trimming pared 2 bases from V and 5 bases from J, leaving 9 bases between. The chain's CDR3 is CASSLEGDTEAFF. The CDR3 DNA sequence: TGTGCCAGCAGTTTAGAGGGGGATACTGAAGCTTTCTTT.

This chain uses TRBV11-1 with TRBJ2-7, with a possible D match to TRBD1 (6 bases). Germline V gene lookup returns CDR1 SGHAT and CDR2 FQDESV (reference sequence). The CDR3 consists of 15 residues. The V and J ends lost 4 bases and 4 bases respectively, with 17 bases between them. The CDR3 spells CASSYLGQGMYEQYF. CDR3 DNA sequence: TGTGCCAGCAGCTATCTCGGTCAGGGGATGTACGAGCAGTACTTC.

This clonotype was observed at least ten times. The chain employs TRBV27 and TRBJ2-7; D gene ambiguous. V was shortened by 5 bases and J by 2 bases, with 16 bases between the two germline ends. CDR1 MNHEY and CDR2 SMNVEV come from the germline V gene (reference sequence). This CDR3 has 15 amino acids. CDR3 sequence (DNA): TGTGCCAGCAGTCCGGGCGGACCAGTCCCCTACGAGCAGTACTTC. This encodes CASSPGGPVPYEQYF.

This clonotype appeared many times. This chain connects TRBV9 to TRBJ2-3, with D tentatively TRBD2 (6 bases). Germline lookup yields CDR1 SGDLS and CDR2 YYNGEE. Trimming shortened V by 4 bases and J by 2 bases, and 20 bases separated the two germline ends. The CDR3 totals 17 residues. The CDR3 is CASSKRALGGATDTQYF. CDR3 bases: TGTGCCAGCAGCAAGCGGGCCCTTGGAGGGGCCACAGATACGCAGTATTTT.

This clonotype came up many times. V usage is TRBV5-5 and J usage is TRBJ1-6; D unresolved. V was trimmed by 5 bases and J by 0 bases, leaving 12 bases between them. The CDR3 contains 16 residues. In germline, CDR1 is SGHKS, CDR2 YYEKEE (reference sequence). This CDR3 reads CASRPTESSYNSPLHF. DNA for the CDR3: TGTGCCAGCAGACCGACCGAGAGCTCCTATAATTCACCCCTCCACTTT.

The sample holds a few counts of this clonotype. The chain has TRBV14 and TRBJ2-7; TRBD2 matches at 10 bases. V lost 5 bases and J lost 5; bases outside the gene matches: 6. The germline V gene has CDR1 SGHDN and CDR2 FVKESK. The CDR3 has 14 amino acids. The CDR3 reads CASSTGTSVNEQYF. The CDR3 region has the DNA TGTGCCAGCAGCACCGGGACTAGCGTTAACGAGCAGTACTTC. Using reference TRBV14 and TRBJ2-7 for the parts outside the CDR3, the full variable domain is EAGVTQFPSHSVIEKGQTVTLRCDPISGHDNLYWYRRVMGKEIKFLLHFVKESKQDESGMPNNRFLAERTGGTYSTLKVQPAELEDSGVYFCASSTGTSVNEQYFGPGTRLTVT.

This clonotype was seen ten or more times. V and J are TRBV5-5 and TRBJ2-5; TRBD1 agrees at 9 bases. This CDR3 has 14 residues. V shed 5 bases, J shed 2 bases, and the junction held 4 bases outside the gene matches. Germline V gene lookup returns CDR1 SGHKS and CDR2 YYEKEE (reference sequence). CDR3 coding DNA: TGTGCCAGCAGTCCTGACAGGGGGCAAGAGACCCAGTACTTC. Translating it yields CASSPDRGQETQYF.

With regard to this clonotype: At one end the junction does not follow the germline gene, possibly because of a read error. This chain joins TRBV29-1 and TRBJ2-3, with D possibly TRBD2 on 5 matching bases. This CDR3 contains 18 residues. Germline V gene lookup returns CDR1 SQVTM and CDR2 ANQGSEA. CDR3 protein: CRVEEVGGPTRHADTQYF. Here the CDR3 DNA reads TGCAGAGTTGAAGAAGTGGGCGGGCCCACAAGACACGCAGATACGCAGTATTTT.

A note on this clonotype: A much more abundant neighbour one base away suggests this may be a read error. The V call is TRBV7-9, the J call TRBJ2-1, with D maybe TRBD2 (6 bases). CDR1 is SEHNR and CDR2 is FQNEAQ in the germline V gene (reference sequence). V shed 5 bases and J shed 8 bases, with 13 bases lying between them. There are 13 residues in the CDR3. CDR3 loop: CASSHGLQDEQFF. DNA of the CDR3: TGTGCCAGCAGCCATGGACTACAGGATGAGCAGTTCTTC. The full variable domain, in which reference TRBV7-9 and TRBJ2-1 provide the parts outside the CDR3, is DTGVSQNPRHKITKRGQNVTFRCDPISEHNRLYWYRQTLGQGPEFLTYFQNEAQLEKSRLLSDRFSAERPKGSFSTLEIQRTEQGDSAMYLCASSHGLQDEQFFGPGTRLTVL.

Comments on this clonotype: One end of the junction fails to match germline, which may point to a read error. This chain joins TRBV18 and TRBJ2-2, with a tentative D call TRBD1 (5 bases). The CDR3 totals 15 residues. CDR1 is KGHSH, CDR2 LQKENI, per germline. CDR3 region: CASSPTDLNTGELFF. Written as DNA, the CDR3 is TGTGCCAGCTCACCGACAGACCTGAACACTGGGGAGCTGTTTTTT.

Turning to this clonotype: This may be a read error, as it is one base from a much larger clone. The rearrangement links TRBV6-2 or TRBV6-3 to TRBJ2-7; D unresolved. CDR3 size: 11 residues. In germline, CDR1 is MNHEY, CDR2 SVGEGT. The CDR3 loop is CASSYLSEQNF. For the CDR3, the DNA is TGTGCCAGCAGTTACTTGTCGGAGCAGAACTTC.

V gene TRBV5-1 combines with J gene TRBJ2-3; TRBD1 agrees at 7 bases. Germline values: CDR1 SGHRS, CDR2 YFSETQ. The CDR3 has 15 residues. V was pared by 0 bases and J by 1 base, with 2 bases of the junction left unmatched. In DNA form, the CDR3 reads TGCGCCAGCAGCTTGGACAGGGGAGGCACAGATACGCAGTATTTT. It translates to CASSLDRGGTDTQYF.

This clonotype has a count of ten or more. The chain has TRBV15 and TRBJ2-5; D uncertain. V was shortened by 5 bases and J by 5 bases, with 9 bases between the two germline ends. CDR3 size: 12 residues. Per germline, CDR1 LNHNV and CDR2 YYDKDF (reference sequence). Here the CDR3 reads CATSGSGETQYF. CDR3 nucleotide sequence: TGTGCCACCAGCGGATCTGGGGAGACCCAGTACTTC.

This clonotype is classed as medium-sized. V gene TRBV9 combines with J gene TRBJ2-1, with 12 positions matching TRBD2. The CDR3 runs 15 residues. From germline, CDR1 is SGDLS and CDR2 YYNGEE. V gave up 2 bases and J gave up 7 bases; unmatched junction bases: 4. CDR3 loop: CASSVAGTSGNEQFF. For the CDR3, the DNA is TGTGCCAGCAGCGTCGCCGGGACTAGCGGGAATGAGCAGTTCTTC.

With regard to this clonotype: One end of the junction fails to match germline, which may point to a read error. V gene TRBV7-2 combines with J gene TRBJ2-1; D may be TRBD2 (5 bases). Germline V gives CDR1 SGHTA, CDR2 FQGNSA. This CDR3 is built from 17 residues. The CDR3 loop is CANSSRTGGGSYNEQFF. The CDR3 DNA is TGTGCCAACAGCTCAAGGACCGGAGGAGGCTCCTACAATGAGCAGTTCTTC.

The gene calls are TRBV7-2 and TRBJ2-5; D may be TRBD2 (5 bases). Trimming removed 5 bases at V and 7 bases at J, with 8 bases between. Germline V CDR1 and CDR2: SGHTA, FQGNSA. This CDR3 region has 11 residues. CDR3 sequence (DNA): TGTGCCAGCAGCCCAGGAGGGACCCAGTACTTC. Translating it yields CASSPGGTQYF.

This clonotype was recorded at least ten times. CDR3 loop: CASSPIAGMAITGELFF. The CDR3 DNA follows: TGTGCCAGCAGCCCCATTGCGGGGATGGCGATCACCGGGGAGCTGTTTTTT. The chain has TRBV5-5 and TRBJ2-2, with D perhaps TRBD2 (6 bases). There are 17 residues in the CDR3. Trimming removed 4 bases from V and 4 bases from J, with 20 bases in between. Germline loops: CDR1 SGHKS, CDR2 YYEKEE (reference sequence).

This clonotype was seen at least ten times. The rearrangement uses TRBV6-6 and TRBJ2-4; D is possibly TRBD1 (5 bases). Between the trimmed V and J ends, which lost 8 bases and 3 bases, there was a span of 20 bases. Per germline, CDR1 MNHNY and CDR2 SVGAGI (reference sequence). CDR3 length: 16 amino acids. The CDR3 DNA reads as TGTGCCAGCCATCCCAGGGCAGGGTTGGGCAAAAACATTCAGTACTTC. This codes for CASHPRAGLGKNIQYF.